These T cell receptor beta chains were read from a single sample in a study of OX40 agonist ivuxolimab in advanced cancers. The data were produced by immunoSEQ multiplex PCR, yet TCRdb's version contains in-frame clones alone and is incomplete. The data show around 70,000 clones, 80% to 85% seen once. The source material was CD4+ or CD8+ T cells sorted from blood, sampled in a trial of the OX40 agonist ivuxolimab. These receptors were obtained from an adult with an advanced solid tumor such as melanoma, head and neck, liver or kidney cancer. Both conserved end residues are part of each CDR3. The D gene is left open where the match is weak. Size is omitted from some rows. Given values are once, few, many or a class for expanded clones.

V,J,size,D,DNA,CDR3
TRBV11-3,TRBJ2-7,-,-,TGTGCCAGCGGGGGTACAAACTACGAGCAGTACTTC,CASGGTNYEQYF
TRBV11-3,TRBJ2-7,-,TRBD1,TGTGCCAGCAGCTTATCCGGGGGACAGGCCTACGAGCAGTACTTC,CASSLSGGQAYEQYF
TRBV29-1,TRBJ1-2,once,-,TGCAGCGCCCCAACCCGACCTGGGGATGGCTACACCTTC,CSAPTRPGDGYTF
TRBV18,TRBJ1-4,-,-,TGTGCCAGCTCACCAGGGACTAATGAAAAACTGTTTTTT,CASSPGTNEKLFF
TRBV4-1,TRBJ2-1,-,TRBD2,TGCGCCAGCAGCCAAGTCCCGAGCGGGAGAGGGTGGAATGAGCAGTTCTTC,CASSQVPSGRGWNEQFF
TRBV5-1,TRBJ2-5,-,-,TGCGCCAGCAGCGTCAGATTTAAGGAGACCCAGTACTTC,CASSVRFKETQYF
TRBV11-2,TRBJ1-4,-,-,TGTGCCAGCACCCTAGGGGGACTTTCAGAAAAACTGTTTTTT,CASTLGGLSEKLFF
TRBV30,TRBJ1-1,-,-,TGTGCCTGGACGGTTTCGATGAACACTGAAGCTTTCTTT,CAWTVSMNTEAFF
TRBV19,TRBJ2-3,-,-,TGTGCCAGTACCGGCGCTCGGGACAACACAGATACGCAGTATTTT,CASTGARDNTDTQYF
TRBV11-2,TRBJ2-5,-,TRBD2,TGTGCCAGCAGCTTAGGTTCTAGCGGGAGTCGGGAGACCCAGTACTTC,CASSLGSSGSRETQYF
TRBV2,TRBJ2-3,-,-,TGTGCCAGCAGTGATAGGTCGCGTAGTGGCACAGATACGCAGTATTTT,CASSDRSRSGTDTQYF
TRBV28,TRBJ1-2,-,-,TGTGCCAGCAACCATTATGGCTACACCTTC,CASNHYGYTF
TRBV11-2,TRBJ2-7,-,-,TGTGCCAGCAGCCCAGACCGGACCTCGATCAACGAGCAGTACTTC,CASSPDRTSINEQYF